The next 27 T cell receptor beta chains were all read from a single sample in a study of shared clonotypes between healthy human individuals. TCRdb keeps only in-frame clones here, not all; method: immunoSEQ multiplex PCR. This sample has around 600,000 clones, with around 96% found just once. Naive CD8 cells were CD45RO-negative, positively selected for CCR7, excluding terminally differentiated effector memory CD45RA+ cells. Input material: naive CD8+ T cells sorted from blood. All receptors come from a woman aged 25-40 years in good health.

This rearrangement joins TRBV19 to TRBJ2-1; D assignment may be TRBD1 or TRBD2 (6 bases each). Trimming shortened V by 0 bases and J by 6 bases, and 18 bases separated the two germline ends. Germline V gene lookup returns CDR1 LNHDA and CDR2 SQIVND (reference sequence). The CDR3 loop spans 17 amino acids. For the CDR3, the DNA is TGTGCCAGTAGTATAGATCAAGGGGGGCCGCAGCTCAATGAGCAGTTCTTC. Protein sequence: CASSIDQGGPQLNEQFF.

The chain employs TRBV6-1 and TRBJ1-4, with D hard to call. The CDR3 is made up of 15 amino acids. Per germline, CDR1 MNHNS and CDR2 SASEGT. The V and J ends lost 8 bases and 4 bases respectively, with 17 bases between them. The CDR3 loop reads CASFSAAAYNEKLFF. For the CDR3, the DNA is TGTGCCAGCTTCTCCGCCGCGGCCTATAATGAAAAACTGTTTTTT.

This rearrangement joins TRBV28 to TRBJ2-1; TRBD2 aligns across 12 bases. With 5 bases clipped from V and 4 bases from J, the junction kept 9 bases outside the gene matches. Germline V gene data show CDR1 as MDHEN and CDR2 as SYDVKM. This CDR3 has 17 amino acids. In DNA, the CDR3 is TGTGCCAGCAGTATCCCTAGCGGGAGGGCCTTATACAATGAGCAGTTCTTC. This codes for CASSIPSGRALYNEQFF.

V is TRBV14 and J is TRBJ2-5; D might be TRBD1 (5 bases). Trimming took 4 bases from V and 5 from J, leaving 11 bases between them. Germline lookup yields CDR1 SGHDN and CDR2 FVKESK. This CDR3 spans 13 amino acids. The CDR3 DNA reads TGTGCCAGCAGCCTTCAAGGGGTCGAGACCCAGTACTTC. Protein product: CASSLQGVETQYF.

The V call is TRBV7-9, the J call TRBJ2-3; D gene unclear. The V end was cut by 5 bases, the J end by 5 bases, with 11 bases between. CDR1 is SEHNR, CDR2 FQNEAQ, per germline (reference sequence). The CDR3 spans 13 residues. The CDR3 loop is CASSTPPVDTQYF. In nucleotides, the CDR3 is TGTGCCAGCAGCACCCCGCCCGTAGATACGCAGTATTTT.

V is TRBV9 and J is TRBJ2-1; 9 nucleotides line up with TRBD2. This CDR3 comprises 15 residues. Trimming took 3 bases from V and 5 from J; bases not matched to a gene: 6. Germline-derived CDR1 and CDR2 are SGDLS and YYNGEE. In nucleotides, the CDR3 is TGTGCCAGCAGCGCCAGGACTAGCGCCCACAATGAGCAGTTCTTC. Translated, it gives CASSARTSAHNEQFF.

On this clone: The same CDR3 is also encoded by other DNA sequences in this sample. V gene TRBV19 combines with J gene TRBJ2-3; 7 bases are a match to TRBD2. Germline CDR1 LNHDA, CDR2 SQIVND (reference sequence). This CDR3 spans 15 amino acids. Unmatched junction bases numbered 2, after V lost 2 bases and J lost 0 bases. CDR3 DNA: TGTGCCAGTAGTATACTGACTAGCAGCACAGATACGCAGTATTTT. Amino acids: CASSILTSSTDTQYF.

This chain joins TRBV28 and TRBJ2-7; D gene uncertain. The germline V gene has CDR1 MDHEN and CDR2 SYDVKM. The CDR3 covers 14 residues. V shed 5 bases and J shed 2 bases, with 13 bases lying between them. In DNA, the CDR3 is TGTGCCAGCAGTCCCCCGGAGTCCGCCTACGAGCAGTACTTC. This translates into CASSPPESAYEQYF.

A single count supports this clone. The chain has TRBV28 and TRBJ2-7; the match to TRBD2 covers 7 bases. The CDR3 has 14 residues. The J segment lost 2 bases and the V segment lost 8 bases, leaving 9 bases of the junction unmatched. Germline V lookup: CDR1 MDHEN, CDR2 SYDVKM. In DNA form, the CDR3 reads TGTGCCAGCTTAAGGGGAGGGATGACCTACGAGCAGTACTTC. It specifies CASLRGGMTYEQYF.

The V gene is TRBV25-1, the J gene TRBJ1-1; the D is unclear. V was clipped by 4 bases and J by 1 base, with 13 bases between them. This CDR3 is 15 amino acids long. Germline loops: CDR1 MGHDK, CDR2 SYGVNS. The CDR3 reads CASSGNEISNTEAFF. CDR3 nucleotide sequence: TGTGCCAGCAGTGGCAACGAAATTTCGAACACTGAAGCTTTCTTT.

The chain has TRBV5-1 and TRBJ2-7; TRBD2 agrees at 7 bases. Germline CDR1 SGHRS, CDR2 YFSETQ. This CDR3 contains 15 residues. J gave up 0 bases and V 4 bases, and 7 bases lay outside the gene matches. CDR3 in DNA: TGCGCCAGCAGCCAAGGGAGGGGCAGCTCCTACGAGCAGTACTTC. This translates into CASSQGRGSSYEQYF.

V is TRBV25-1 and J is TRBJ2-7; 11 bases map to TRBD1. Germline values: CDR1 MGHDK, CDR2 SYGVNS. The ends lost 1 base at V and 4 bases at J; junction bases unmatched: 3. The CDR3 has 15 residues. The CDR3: CASSEWGQGVYEQYF. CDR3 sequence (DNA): TGTGCCAGCAGTGAATGGGGACAGGGGGTATACGAGCAGTACTTC.

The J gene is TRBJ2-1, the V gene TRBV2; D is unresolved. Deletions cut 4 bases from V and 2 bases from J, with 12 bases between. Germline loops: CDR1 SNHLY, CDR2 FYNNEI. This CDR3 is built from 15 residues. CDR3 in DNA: TGTGCCAGCAGTGCCGGGTTCTCAGCCTACAATGAGCAGTTCTTC. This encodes CASSAGFSAYNEQFF.

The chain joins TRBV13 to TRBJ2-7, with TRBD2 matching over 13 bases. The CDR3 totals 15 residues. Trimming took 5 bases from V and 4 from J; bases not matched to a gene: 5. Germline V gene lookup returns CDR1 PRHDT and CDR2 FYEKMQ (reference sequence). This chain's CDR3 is CASSQGLAGQYEQYF. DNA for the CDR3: TGTGCCAGCAGCCAGGGACTAGCGGGACAATACGAGCAGTACTTC.

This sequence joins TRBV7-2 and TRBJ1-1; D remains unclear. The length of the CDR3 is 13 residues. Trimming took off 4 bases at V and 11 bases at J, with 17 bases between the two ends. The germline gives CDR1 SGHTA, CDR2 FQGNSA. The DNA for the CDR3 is TGTGCCAGCAGCTGGGAACCCGCGGCTGCGGCTTTCTTT. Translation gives CASSWEPAAAAFF.

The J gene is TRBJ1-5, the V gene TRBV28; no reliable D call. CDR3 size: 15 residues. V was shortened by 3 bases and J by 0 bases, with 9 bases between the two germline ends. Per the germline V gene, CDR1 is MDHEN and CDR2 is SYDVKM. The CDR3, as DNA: TGTGCCAGCAGTTTCTGGACCGGTAGCAATCAGCCCCAGCATTTT. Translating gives CASSFWTGSNQPQHF.

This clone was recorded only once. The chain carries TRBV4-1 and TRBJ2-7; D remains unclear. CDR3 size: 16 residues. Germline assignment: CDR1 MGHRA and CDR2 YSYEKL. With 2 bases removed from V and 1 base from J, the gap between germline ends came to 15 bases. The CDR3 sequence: CASSQRFGPSSYEQYF. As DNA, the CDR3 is TGCGCCAGCAGCCAACGCTTTGGACCCTCATCCTACGAGCAGTACTTC.

The CDR3 loop is CASSGGGGYTF. The CDR3, as DNA: TGTGCCAGCAGTGGTGGAGGCGGCTACACCTTC. This sequence joins TRBV2 and TRBJ1-2, with D hard to call. V was trimmed by 4 bases and J by 8 bases, leaving 8 bases between them. This CDR3 is built from 11 residues. CDR1 SNHLY and CDR2 FYNNEI come from the germline V gene.

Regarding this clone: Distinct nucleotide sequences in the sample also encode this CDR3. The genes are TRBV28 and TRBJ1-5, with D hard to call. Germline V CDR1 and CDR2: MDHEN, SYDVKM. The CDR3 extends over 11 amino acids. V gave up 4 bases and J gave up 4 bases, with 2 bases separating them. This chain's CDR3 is CASSYNQPQHF. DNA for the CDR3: TGTGCCAGCAGTTATAATCAGCCCCAGCATTTT.

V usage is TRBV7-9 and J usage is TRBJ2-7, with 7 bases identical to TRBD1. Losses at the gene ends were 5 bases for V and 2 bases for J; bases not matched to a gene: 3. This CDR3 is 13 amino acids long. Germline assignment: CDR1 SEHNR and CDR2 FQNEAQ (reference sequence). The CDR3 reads CASSRDSAYEQYF. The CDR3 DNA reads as TGTGCCAGCAGCCGGGACAGTGCCTACGAGCAGTACTTC.

This CDR3 is CASSLGPGTTSYEQYF. In DNA, the CDR3 is TGTGCCAGCAGCTTAGGCCCCGGGACTACGAGCTACGAGCAGTACTTC. The genes are TRBV11-2 and TRBJ2-7; the match to TRBD2 covers 7 bases. V was clipped by 1 base and J by 3 bases; unmatched bases: 9. There are 16 residues in the CDR3. Germline CDR1 SGHAT, CDR2 FQNNGV.

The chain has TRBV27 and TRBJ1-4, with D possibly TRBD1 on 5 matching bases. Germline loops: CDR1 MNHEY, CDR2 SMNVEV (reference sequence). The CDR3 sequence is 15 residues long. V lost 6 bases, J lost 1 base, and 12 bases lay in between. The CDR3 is CASREGTVTNEKLFF. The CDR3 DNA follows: TGTGCCAGCAGAGAAGGGACTGTAACTAATGAAAAACTGTTTTTT.

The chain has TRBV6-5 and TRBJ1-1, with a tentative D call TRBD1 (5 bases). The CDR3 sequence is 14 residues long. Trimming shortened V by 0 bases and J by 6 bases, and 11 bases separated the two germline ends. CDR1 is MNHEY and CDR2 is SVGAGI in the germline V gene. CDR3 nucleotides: TGTGCCAGCAGTTACTCGGGGGAAAGGGCTGAAGCTTTCTTT. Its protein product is CASSYSGERAEAFF.

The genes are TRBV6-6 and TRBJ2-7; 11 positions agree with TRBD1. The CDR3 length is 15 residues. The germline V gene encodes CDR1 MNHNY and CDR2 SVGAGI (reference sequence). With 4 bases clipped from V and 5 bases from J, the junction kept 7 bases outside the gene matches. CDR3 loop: CASSFGTGGYNEQYF. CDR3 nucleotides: TGTGCCAGCAGTTTCGGGACAGGGGGTTACAACGAGCAGTACTTC.

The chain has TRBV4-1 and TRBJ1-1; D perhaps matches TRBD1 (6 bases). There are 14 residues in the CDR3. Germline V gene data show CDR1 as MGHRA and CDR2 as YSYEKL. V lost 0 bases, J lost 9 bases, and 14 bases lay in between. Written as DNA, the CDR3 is TGCGCCAGCAGCCAAGATCCTGGGGGCTCCCAAGCTTTCTTT. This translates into CASSQDPGGSQAFF.

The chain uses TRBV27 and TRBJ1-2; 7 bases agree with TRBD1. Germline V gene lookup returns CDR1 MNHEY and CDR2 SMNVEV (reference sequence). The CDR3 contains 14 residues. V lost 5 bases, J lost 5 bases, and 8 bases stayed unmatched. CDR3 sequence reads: CASSPPGQAYGYTF. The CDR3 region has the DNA TGTGCCAGCAGTCCACCAGGACAGGCTTATGGCTACACCTTC.

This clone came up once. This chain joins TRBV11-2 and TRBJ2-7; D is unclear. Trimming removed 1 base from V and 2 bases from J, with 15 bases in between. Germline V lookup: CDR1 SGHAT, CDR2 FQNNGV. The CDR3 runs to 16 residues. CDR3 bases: TGTGCCAGCAGCTTAGGGAATGTTGTGGGTGCCTACGAGCAGTACTTC. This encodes CASSLGNVVGAYEQYF. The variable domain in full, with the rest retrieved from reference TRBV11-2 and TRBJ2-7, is EAGVAQSPRYKIIEKRQSVAFWCNPISGHATLYWYQQILGQGPKLLIQFQNNGVVDDSQLPKDRFSAERLKGVDSTLKIQPAKLEDSAVYLCASSLGNVVGAYEQYFGPGTRLTVT.